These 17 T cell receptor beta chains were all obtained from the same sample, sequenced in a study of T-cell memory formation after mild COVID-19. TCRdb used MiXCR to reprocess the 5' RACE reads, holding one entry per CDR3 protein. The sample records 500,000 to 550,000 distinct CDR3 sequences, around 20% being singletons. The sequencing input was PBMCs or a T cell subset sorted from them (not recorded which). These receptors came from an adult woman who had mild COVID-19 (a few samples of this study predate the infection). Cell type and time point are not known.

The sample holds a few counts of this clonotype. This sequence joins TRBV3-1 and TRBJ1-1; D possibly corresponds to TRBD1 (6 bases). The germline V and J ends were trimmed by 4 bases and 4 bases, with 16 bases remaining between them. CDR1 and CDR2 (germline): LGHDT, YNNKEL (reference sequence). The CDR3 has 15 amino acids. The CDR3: CASSPAGTRSTEAFF. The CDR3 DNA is TGTGCCAGCAGCCCAGCCGGGACAAGGAGCACTGAAGCTTTCTTT.

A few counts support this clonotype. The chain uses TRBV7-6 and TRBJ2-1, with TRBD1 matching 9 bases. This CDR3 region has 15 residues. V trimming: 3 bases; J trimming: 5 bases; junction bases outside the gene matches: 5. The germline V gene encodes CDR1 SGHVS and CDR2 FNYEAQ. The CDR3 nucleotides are TGTGCCAGCAGCTTCGGGACAGGGTTTAACAATGAGCAGTTCTTC. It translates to CASSFGTGFNNEQFF.

For the CDR3, the DNA is TGTGCCAGCTCACCACCGGCGAGCGGGAGCCGATACAATGAGCAGTTCTTC. This sequence encodes CASSPPASGSRYNEQFF. This chain connects TRBV18 to TRBJ2-1; 8 positions agree with TRBD2. The CDR3 contains 17 residues. Looked up from germline, CDR1 is KGHSH and CDR2 is LQKENI. V shed 0 bases and J 4 bases; nucleotides not matched to a gene: 8.

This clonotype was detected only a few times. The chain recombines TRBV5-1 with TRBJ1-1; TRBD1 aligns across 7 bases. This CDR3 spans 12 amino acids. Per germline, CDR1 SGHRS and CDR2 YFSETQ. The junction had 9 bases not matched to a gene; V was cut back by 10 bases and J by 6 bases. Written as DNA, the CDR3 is TGCGCCTGTTCCGGGGACAGCTCTGAAGCTTTCTTT. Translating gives CACSGDSSEAFF.

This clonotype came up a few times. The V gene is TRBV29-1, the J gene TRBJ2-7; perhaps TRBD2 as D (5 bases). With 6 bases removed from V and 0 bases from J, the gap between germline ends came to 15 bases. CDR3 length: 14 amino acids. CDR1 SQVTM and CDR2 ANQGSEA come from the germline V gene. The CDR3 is CSVRLRGSSYEQYF. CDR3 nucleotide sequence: TGCAGCGTCCGACTTAGAGGGAGCTCCTACGAGCAGTACTTC.

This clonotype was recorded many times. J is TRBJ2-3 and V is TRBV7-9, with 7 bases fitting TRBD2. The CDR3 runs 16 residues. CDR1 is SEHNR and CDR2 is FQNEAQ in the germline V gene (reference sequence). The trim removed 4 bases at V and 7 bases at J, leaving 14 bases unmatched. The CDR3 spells CASSSRTSALLHTQYF. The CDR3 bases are TGTGCCAGCAGCTCCCGTACTAGCGCCCTGCTCCATACGCAGTATTTT.

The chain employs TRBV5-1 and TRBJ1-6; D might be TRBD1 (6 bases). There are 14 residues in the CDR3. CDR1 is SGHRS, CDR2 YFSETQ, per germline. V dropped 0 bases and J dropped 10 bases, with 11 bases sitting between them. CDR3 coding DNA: TGCGCCAGCAGCTTGGGAGGGGGAGACTCACCCCTCCACTTT. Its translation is CASSLGGGDSPLHF.

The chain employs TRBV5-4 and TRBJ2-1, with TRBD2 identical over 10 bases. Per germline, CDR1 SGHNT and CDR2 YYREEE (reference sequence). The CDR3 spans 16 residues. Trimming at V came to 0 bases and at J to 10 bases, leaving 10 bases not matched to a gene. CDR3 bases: TGTGCCAGCAGCTTGGAGAGCGGGGGGGCTCTTGGAGAGCAGTTCTTC. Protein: CASSLESGGALGEQFF.

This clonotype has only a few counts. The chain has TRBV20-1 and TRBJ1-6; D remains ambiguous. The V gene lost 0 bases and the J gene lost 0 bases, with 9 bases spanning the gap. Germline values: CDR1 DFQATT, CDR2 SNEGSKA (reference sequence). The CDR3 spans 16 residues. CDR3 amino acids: CSARDPYNSYNSPLHF. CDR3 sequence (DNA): TGCAGTGCTAGAGATCCTTACAACTCCTATAATTCACCCCTCCACTTT.

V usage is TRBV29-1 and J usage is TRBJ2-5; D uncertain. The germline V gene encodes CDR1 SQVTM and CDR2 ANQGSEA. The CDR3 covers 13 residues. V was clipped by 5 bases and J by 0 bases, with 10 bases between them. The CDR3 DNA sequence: TGCAGCGTTTCTAGGCAGAACCAAGAGACCCAGTACTTC. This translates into CSVSRQNQETQYF.

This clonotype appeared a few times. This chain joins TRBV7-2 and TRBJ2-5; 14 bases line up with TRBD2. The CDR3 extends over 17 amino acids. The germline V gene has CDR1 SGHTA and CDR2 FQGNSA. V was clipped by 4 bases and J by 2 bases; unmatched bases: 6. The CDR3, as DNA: TGTGCCAGCAGCTGGACTAGCGGGGGGACAGGGCAAGAGACCCAGTACTTC. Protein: CASSWTSGGTGQETQYF.

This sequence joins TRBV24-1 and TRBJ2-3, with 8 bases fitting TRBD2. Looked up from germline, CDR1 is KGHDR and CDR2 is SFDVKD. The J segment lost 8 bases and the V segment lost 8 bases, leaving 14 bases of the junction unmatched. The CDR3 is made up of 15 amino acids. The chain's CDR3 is CATTAGPGGKATQYF. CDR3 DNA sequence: TGTGCCACCACAGCGGGGCCGGGGGGGAAGGCTACGCAGTATTTT.

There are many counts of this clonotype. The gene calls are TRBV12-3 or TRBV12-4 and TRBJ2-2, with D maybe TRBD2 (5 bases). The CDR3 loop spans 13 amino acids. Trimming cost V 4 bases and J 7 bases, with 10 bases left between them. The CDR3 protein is CASSWRADGELFF. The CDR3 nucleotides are TGTGCCAGCAGTTGGCGGGCCGACGGGGAGCTGTTTTTT.

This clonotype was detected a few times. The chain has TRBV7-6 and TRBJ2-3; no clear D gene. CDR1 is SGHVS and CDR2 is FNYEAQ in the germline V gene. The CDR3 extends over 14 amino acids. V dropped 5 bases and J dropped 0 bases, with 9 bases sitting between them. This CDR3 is CASSPAPSTDTQYF. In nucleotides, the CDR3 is TGTGCCAGCAGCCCGGCCCCGAGCACAGATACGCAGTATTTT.

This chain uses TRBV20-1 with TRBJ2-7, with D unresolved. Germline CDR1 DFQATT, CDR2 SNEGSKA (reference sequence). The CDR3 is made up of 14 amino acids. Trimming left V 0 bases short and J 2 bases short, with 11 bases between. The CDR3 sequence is CSARDGANPYEQYF. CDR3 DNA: TGCAGTGCTAGAGACGGAGCTAATCCCTACGAGCAGTACTTC.

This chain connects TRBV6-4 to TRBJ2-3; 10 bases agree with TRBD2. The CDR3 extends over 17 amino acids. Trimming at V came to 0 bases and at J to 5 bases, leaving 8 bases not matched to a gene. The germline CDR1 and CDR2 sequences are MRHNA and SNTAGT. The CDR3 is CASSDSGLAGDIDTQYF. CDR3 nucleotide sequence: TGTGCCAGCAGTGACTCCGGGCTAGCGGGAGATATAGATACGCAGTATTTT.

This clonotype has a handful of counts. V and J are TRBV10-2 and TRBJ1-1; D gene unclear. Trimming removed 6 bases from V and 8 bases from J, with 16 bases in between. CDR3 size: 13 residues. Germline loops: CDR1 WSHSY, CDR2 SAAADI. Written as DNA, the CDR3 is TGCGCCAGCAGAATTGGGAGGGAGGTAGAAGCTTTCTTT. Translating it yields CASRIGREVEAFF.